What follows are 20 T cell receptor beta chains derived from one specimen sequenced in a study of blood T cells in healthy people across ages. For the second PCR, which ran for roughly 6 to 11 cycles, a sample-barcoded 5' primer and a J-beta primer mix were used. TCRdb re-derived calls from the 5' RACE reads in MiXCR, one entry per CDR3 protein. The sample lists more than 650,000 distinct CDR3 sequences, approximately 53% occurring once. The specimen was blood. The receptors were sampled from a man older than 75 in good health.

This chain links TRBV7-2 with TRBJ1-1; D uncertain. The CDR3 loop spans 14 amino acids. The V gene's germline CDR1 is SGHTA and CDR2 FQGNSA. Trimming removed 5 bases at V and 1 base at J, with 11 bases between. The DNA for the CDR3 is TGTGCCAGCAGCACTACGAAGGGGAACACTGAAGCTTTCTTT. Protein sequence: CASSTTKGNTEAFF.

The CDR3 nucleotides read TGTGCCACCCATACAGGGGGCTATGGCTACACCTTC. Amino acids: CATHTGGYGYTF. The chain uses TRBV6-1 and TRBJ1-2, with TRBD1 matching over 8 bases. Germline CDR1 reads MNHNS; CDR2 reads SASEGT. V shed 10 bases, J shed 4 bases, and the junction held 5 bases outside the gene matches. CDR3 length equals 12 residues.

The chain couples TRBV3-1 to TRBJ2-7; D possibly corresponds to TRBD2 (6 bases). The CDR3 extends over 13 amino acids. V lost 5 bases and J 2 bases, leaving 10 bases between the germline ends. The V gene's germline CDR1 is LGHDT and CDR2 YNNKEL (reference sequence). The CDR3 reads CASSGRGAYEQYF. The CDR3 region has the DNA TGTGCCAGCAGCGGACGCGGGGCCTACGAGCAGTACTTC.

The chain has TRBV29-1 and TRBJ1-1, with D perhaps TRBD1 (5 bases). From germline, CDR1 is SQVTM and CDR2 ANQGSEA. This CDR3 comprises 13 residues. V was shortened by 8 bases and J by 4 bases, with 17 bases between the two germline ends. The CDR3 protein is CSSRQILSTEAFF. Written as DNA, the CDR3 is TGCAGCTCCAGACAGATATTGAGCACTGAAGCTTTCTTT. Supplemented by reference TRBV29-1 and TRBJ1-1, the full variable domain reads SAVISQKPSRDICQRGTSLTIQCQVDSQVTMMFWYRQQPGQSLTLIATANQGSEATYESGFVIDKFPISRPNLTFSTLTVSNMSPEDSSIYLCSSRQILSTEAFFGQGTRLTVV.

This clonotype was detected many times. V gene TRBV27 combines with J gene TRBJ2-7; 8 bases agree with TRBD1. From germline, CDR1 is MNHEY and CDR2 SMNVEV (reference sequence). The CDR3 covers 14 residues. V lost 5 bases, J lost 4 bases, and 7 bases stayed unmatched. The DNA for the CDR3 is TGTGCCAGCAGTCTGACAGGGGAGACGTACGAGCAGTACTTC. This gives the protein CASSLTGETYEQYF.

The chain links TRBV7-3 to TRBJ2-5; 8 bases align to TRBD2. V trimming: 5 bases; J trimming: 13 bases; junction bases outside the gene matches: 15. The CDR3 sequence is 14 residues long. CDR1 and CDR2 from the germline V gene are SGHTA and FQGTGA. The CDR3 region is CASSPSSDSGALYF. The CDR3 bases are TGTGCCAGCAGCCCGTCCAGCGATAGCGGGGCCCTGTACTTC.

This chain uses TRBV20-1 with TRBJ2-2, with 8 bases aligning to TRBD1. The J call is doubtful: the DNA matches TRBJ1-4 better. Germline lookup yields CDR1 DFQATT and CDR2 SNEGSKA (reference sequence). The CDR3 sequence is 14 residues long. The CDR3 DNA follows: TGCAGTGCTAGAGGGACAGGGAGCGGTGAAAAACTGTTTTTT. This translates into CSARGTGSGEKLFF.

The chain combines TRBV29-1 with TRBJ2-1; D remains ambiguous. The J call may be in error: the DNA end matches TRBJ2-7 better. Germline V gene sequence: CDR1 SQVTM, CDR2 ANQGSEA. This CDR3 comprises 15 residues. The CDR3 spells CSVEGRASSYNEQYF. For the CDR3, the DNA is TGCAGCGTTGAGGGCCGGGCCAGCTCCTACAATGAGCAGTACTTC.

The DNA of the CDR3 is TGCAGCGTTGGGTCGGGGGGCCTCGAGCAGTACTTC. Protein product: CSVGSGGLEQYF. The chain employs TRBV29-1 and TRBJ2-7; D is perhaps TRBD2 (7 bases). V was cut by 4 bases and J by 6 bases, with 13 bases left in between. This CDR3 region has 12 residues. From germline, CDR1 is SQVTM and CDR2 ANQGSEA.

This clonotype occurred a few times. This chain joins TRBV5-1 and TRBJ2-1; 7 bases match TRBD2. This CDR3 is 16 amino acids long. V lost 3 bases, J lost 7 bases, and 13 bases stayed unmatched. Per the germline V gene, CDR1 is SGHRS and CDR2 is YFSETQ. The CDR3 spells CASSSGGGGRGNEQFF. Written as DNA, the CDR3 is TGCGCCAGCAGCTCTGGGGGAGGCGGGAGAGGTAATGAGCAGTTCTTC.

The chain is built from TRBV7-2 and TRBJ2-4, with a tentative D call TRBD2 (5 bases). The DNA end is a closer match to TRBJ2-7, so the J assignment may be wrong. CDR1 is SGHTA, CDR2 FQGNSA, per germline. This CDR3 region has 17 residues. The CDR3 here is CASSRGRGSSRSYEQYF. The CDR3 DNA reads TGTGCCAGCAGCAGAGGGAGAGGGTCCTCACGATCCTACGAGCAGTACTTC.

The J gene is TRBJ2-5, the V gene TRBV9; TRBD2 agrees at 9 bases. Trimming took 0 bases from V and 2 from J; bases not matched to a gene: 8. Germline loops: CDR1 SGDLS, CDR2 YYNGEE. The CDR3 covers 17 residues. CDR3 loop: CASSVDPAGGVQETQYF. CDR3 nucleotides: TGTGCCAGCAGCGTAGATCCAGCGGGAGGTGTACAAGAGACCCAGTACTTC.

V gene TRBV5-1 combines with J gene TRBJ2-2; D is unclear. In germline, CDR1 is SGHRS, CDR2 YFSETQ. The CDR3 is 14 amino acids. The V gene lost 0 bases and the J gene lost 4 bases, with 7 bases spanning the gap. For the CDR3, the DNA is TGCGCCAGCAGCTTGGACGTAATCACCGGGGAGCTGTTTTTT. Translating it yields CASSLDVITGELFF.

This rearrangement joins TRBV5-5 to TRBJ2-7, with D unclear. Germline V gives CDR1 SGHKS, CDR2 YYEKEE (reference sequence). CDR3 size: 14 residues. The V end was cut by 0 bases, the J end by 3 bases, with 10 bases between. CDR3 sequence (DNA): TGTGCCAGCAGCTTGGCCTCGGAGAGCTACGAGCAGTACTTC. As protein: CASSLASESYEQYF.

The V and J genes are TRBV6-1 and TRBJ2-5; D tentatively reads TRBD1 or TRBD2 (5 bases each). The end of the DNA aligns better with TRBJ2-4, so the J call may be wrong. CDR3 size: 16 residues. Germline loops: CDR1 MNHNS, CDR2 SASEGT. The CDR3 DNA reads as TGTGCCAGCAGTGAGCCCGGGACGGTCGCCAAAAACATTCAGTACTTC. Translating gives CASSEPGTVAKNIQYF.

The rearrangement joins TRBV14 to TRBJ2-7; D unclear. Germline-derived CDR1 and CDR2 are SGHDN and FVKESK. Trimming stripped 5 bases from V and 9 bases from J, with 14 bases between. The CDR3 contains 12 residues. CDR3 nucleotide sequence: TGTGCCAGCAGCATAGGACCCGTCGTGCAGTACTTC. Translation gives CASSIGPVVQYF.

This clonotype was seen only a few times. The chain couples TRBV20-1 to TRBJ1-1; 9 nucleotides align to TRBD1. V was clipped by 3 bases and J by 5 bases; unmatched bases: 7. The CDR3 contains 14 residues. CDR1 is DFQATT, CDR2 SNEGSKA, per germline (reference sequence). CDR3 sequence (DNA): TGCAGTGCTAGGGACAGGGGTTCTTGGACTGAAGCTTTCTTT. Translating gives CSARDRGSWTEAFF.

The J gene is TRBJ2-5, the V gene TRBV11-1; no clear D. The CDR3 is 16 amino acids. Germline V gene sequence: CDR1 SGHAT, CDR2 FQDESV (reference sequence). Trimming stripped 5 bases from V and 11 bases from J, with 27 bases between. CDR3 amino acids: CASSPPTGEARREQYF. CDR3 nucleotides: TGTGCCAGCAGCCCTCCCACCGGCGAAGCGAGGAGAGAGCAGTACTTC.

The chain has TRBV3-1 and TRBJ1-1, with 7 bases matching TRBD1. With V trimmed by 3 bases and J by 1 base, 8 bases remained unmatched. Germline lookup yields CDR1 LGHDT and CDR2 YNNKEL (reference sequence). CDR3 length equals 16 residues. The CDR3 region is CASSHQDRTWNTEAFF. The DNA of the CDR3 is TGTGCCAGCAGCCATCAGGACAGGACATGGAACACTGAAGCTTTCTTT. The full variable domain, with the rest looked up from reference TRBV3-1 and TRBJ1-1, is DTAVSQTPKYLVTQMGNDKSIKCEQNLGHDTMYWYKQDSKKFLKIMFSYNNKELIINETVPNRFSPKSPDKAHLNLHINSLELGDSAVYFCASSHQDRTWNTEAFFGQGTRLTVV.

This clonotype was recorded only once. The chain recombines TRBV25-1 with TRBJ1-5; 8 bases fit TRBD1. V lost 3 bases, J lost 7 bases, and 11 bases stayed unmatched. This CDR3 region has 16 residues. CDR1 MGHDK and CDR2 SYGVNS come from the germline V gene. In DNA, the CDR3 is TGTGCCAGCAGTGATGCCCAGGGGGCGCGGCCCCAGCCCCAGCATTTT. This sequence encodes CASSDAQGARPQPQHF.